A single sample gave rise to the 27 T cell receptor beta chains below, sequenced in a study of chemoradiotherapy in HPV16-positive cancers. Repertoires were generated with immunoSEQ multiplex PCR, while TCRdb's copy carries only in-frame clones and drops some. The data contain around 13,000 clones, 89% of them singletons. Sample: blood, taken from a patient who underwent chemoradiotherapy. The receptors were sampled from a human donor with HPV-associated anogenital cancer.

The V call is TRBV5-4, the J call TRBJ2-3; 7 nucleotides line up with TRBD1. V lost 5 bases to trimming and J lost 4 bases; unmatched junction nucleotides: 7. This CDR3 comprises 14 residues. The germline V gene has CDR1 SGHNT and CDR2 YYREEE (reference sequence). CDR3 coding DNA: TGTGCCAGCAGAATACGACAGGGCCCAGATACGCAGTATTTT. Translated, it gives CASRIRQGPDTQYF.

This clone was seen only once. The CDR3 DNA follows: TGCAGTGCTAGCGGGAACTACGAGCAGTACTTC. This translates into CSASGNYEQYF. This sequence joins TRBV20-1 and TRBJ2-7; a possible D gene is TRBD2 (5 bases). The germline V gene has CDR1 DFQATT and CDR2 SNEGSKA (reference sequence). This CDR3 region has 11 residues. The V end lost 3 bases, the J end lost 3 bases, and 6 bases lay between the germline ends.

CDR3 protein: CASSQADGGAGTDTQYF. As DNA, the CDR3 is TGCGCCAGCAGCCAAGCCGACGGTGGGGCCGGCACAGATACGCAGTATTTT. The V call is TRBV4-1, the J call TRBJ2-3, with D possibly TRBD1 on 5 matching bases. CDR1 is MGHRA, CDR2 YSYEKL, per germline. Trimming stripped 1 base from V and 1 base from J, with 15 bases between. The CDR3 runs to 17 residues.

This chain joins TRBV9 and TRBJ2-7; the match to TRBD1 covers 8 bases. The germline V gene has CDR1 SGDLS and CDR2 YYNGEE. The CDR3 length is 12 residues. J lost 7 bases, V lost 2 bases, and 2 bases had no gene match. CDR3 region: CASSVDRGEQYF. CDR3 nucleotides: TGTGCCAGCAGCGTCGACAGGGGAGAGCAGTACTTC. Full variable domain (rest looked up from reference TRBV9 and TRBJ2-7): DSGVTQTPKHLITATGQRVTLRCSPRSGDLSVYWYQQSLDQGLQFLIQYYNGEERAKGNILERFSAQQFPDLHSELNLSSLELGDSALYFCASSVDRGEQYFGPGTRLTVT.

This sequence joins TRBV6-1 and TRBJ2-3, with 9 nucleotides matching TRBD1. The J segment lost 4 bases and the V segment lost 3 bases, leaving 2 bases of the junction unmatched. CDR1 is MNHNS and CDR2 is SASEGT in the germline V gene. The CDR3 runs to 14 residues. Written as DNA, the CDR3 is TGTGCCAGCAGTGAGGGGACAGGGTCAGATACGCAGTATTTT. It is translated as CASSEGTGSDTQYF.

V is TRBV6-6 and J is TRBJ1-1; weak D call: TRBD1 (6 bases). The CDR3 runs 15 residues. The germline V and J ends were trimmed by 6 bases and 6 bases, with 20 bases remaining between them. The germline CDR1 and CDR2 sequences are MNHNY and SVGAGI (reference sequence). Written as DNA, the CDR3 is TGTGCCAGCAGCAAAGGAGGGGGGGGCACACCTGAAGCTTTCTTT. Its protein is CASSKGGGGTPEAFF.

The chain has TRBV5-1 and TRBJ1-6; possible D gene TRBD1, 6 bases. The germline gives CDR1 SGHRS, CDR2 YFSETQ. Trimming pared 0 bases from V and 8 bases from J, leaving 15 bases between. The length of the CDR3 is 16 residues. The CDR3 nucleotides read TGCGCCAGCAGCTTGGAGAGGGGCAGGGGTCATTCACCCCTCCACTTT. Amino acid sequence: CASSLERGRGHSPLHF.

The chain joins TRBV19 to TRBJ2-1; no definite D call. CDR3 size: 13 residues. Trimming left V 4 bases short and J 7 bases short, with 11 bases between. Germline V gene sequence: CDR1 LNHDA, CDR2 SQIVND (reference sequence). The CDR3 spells CASSTRTRNEQFF. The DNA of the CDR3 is TGTGCCAGTAGTACTCGGACGCGGAATGAGCAGTTCTTC.

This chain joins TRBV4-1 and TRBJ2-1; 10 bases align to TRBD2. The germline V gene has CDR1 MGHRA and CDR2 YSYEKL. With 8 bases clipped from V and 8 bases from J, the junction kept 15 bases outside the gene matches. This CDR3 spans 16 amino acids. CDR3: CASSSRETSGNDEQFF. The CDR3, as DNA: TGCGCCAGCTCCTCACGGGAAACTAGCGGGAACGATGAGCAGTTCTTC.

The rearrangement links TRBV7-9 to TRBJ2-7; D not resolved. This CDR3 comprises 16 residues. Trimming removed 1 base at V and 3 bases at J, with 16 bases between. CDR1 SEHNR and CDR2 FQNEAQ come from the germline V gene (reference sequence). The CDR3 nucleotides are TGTGCCAGCAGCTTAGTAAACCCGACCCCCCTCTACGAGCAGTACTTC. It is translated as CASSLVNPTPLYEQYF.

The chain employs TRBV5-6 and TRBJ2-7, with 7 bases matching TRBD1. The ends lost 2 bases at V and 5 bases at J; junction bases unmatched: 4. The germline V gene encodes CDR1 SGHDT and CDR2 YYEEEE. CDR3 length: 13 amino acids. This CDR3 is CASSFDRANEQYF. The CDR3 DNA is TGTGCCAGCAGCTTTGACAGGGCAAACGAGCAGTACTTC.

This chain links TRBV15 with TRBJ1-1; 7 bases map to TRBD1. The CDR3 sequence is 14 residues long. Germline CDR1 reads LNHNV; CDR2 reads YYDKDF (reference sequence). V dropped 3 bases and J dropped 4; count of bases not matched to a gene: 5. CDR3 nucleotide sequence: TGTGCCACCAGCAGGACAGGGAGAGGCACTGAAGCTTTCTTT. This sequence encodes CATSRTGRGTEAFF.

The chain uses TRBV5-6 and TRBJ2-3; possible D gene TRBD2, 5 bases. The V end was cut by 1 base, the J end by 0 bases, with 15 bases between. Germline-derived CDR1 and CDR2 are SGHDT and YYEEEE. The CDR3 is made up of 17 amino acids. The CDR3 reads CASSLFIPSPSTDTQYF. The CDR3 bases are TGTGCCAGCAGCTTGTTTATTCCTAGCCCAAGCACAGATACGCAGTATTTT.

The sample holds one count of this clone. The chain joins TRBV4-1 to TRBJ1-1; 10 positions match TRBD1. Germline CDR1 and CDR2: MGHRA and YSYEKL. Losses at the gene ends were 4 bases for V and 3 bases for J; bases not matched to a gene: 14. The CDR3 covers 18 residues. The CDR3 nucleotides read TGCGCCAGCAGCCCCTTTCGGACAGGGGGATTAAGGGACACTGAAGCTTTCTTT. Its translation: CASSPFRTGGLRDTEAFF.

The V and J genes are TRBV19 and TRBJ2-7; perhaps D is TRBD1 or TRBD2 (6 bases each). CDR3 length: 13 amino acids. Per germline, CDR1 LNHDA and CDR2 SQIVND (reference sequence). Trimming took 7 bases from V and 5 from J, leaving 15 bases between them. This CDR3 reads CASTERGGNEQYF. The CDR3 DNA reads TGTGCCAGTACGGAACGAGGGGGGAACGAGCAGTACTTC. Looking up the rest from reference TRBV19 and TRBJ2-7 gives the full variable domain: DGGITQSPKYLFRKEGQNVTLSCEQNLNHDAMYWYRQDPGQGLRLIYYSQIVNDFQKGDIAEGYSVSREKKESFPLTVTSAQKNPTAFYLCASTERGGNEQYFGPGTRLTVT.

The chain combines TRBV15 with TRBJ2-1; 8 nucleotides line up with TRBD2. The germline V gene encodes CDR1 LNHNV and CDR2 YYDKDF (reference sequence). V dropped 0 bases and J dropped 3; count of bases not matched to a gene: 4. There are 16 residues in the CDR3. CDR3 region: CATSREGGLGYNEQFF. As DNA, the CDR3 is TGTGCCACCAGCAGAGAGGGGGGACTAGGCTACAATGAGCAGTTCTTC.

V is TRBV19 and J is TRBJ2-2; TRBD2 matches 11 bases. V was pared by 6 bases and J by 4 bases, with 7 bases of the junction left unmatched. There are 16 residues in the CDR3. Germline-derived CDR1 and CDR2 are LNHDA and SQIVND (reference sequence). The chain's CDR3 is CASRLAGGPSTGELFF. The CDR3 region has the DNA TGTGCCAGTAGATTAGCGGGGGGGCCGAGCACCGGGGAGCTGTTTTTT.

CDR3: CASSHKARTDTQYF. The CDR3 region has the DNA TGTGCCAGCTCACACAAGGCCCGCACAGATACGCAGTATTTT. The chain is built from TRBV18 and TRBJ2-3; D unclear. The germline V gene has CDR1 KGHSH and CDR2 LQKENI. Trimming pared 4 bases from V and 1 base from J, leaving 9 bases between. CDR3 size: 14 residues. Filled out from reference TRBV18 and TRBJ2-3, the complete variable domain reads NAGVMQNPRHLVRRRGQEARLRCSPMKGHSHVYWYRQLPEEGLKFMVYLQKENIIDESGMPKERFSAEFPKEGPSILRIQQVVRGDSAAYFCASSHKARTDTQYFGPGTRLTVL.

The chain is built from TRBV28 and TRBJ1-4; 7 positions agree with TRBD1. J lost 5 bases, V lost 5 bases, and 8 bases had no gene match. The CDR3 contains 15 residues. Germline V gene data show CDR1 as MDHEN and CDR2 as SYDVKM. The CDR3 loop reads CASSQGGRKNEKLFF. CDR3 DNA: TGTGCCAGCAGTCAGGGGGGGCGGAAAAATGAAAAACTGTTTTTT. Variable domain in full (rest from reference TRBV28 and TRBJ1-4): DVKVTQSSRYLVKRTGEKVFLECVQDMDHENMFWYRQDPGLGLRLIYFSYDVKMKEKGDIPEGYSVSREKKERFSLILESASTNQTSMYLCASSQGGRKNEKLFFGSGTQLSVL.

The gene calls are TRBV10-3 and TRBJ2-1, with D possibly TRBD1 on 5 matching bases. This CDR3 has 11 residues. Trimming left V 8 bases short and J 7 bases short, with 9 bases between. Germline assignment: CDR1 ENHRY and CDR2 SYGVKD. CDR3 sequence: CAISRGNEQFF. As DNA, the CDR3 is TGTGCCATCTCTAGGGGTAATGAGCAGTTCTTC.

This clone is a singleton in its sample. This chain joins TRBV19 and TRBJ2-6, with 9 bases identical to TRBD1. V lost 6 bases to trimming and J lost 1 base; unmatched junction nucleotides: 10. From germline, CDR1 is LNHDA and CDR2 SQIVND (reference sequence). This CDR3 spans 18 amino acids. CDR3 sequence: CASRINRGLGSGANVLTF. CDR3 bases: TGTGCCAGTAGGATCAACAGGGGGCTCGGATCTGGGGCCAACGTCCTGACTTTC. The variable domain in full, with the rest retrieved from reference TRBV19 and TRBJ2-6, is DGGITQSPKYLFRKEGQNVTLSCEQNLNHDAMYWYRQDPGQGLRLIYYSQIVNDFQKGDIAEGYSVSREKKESFPLTVTSAQKNPTAFYLCASRINRGLGSGANVLTFGAGSRLTVL.

CDR3 protein: CASSLVGYNQPQHF. As DNA, the CDR3 is TGTGCCAGCAGCTTAGTGGGATACAATCAGCCCCAGCATTTT. The gene calls are TRBV7-2 and TRBJ1-5; D gene uncertain. The CDR3 covers 14 residues. Trimming took 1 base from V and 3 from J, leaving 7 bases between them. Per germline, CDR1 SGHTA and CDR2 FQGNSA. Looking up the rest from reference TRBV7-2 and TRBJ1-5 gives the full variable domain: GAGVSQSPSNKVTEKGKDVELRCDPISGHTALYWYRQSLGQGLEFLIYFQGNSAPDKSGLPSDRFSAERTGGSVSTLTIQRTQQEDSAVYLCASSLVGYNQPQHFGDGTRLSIL.

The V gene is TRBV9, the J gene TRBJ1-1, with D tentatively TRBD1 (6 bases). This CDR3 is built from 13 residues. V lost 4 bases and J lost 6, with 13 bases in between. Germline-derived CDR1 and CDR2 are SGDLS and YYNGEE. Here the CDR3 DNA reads TGTGCCAGCAGCACACAGGGTTCGGCTGAAGCTTTCTTT. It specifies CASSTQGSAEAFF.

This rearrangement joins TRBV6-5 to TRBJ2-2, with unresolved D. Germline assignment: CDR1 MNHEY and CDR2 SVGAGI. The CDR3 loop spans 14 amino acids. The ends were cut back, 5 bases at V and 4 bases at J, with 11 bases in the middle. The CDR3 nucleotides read TGTGCCAGCAGTCCCGCGGACGTCACCGGGGAGCTGTTTTTT. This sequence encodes CASSPADVTGELFF.

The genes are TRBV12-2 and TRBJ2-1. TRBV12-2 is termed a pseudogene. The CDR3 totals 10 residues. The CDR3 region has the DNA TGTGCAAGTCGCTTAGAAGAGCAGTTCTTC. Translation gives CASRLEEQFF.

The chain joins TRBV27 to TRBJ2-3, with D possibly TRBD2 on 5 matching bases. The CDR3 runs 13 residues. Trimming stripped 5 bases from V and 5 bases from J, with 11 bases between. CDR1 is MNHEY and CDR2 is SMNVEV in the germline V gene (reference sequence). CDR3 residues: CASSKTGVDTQYF. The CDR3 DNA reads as TGTGCCAGCAGTAAAACCGGGGTAGATACGCAGTATTTT.

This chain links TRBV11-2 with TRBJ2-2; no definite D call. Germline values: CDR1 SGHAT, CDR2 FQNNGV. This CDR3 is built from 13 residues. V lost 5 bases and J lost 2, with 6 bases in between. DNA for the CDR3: TGTGCCAGCAGCCGCACCAACACCGGGGAGCTGTTTTTT. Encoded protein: CASSRTNTGELFF.